Listed here are 17 T cell receptor beta chains from one sample, sequenced in a study of cytomegalovirus exposure and HLA in healthy donors. The primer mix had 60 Vbeta and 13 Jbeta primers. Data came from immunoSEQ multiplex PCR; TCRdb stores just in-frame clones and leaves some out. The sample has about 150,000 clones, approximately 87% seen once; the top ten hold around 5.2%. Sample: PBMCs. The receptors were sampled from a woman under 40 in good health and CMV-seronegative.

V and J are TRBV4-1 and TRBJ2-3, with 14 bases aligning to TRBD2. Trimming cost V 1 base and J 2 bases; bases outside gene matches: 5. CDR1 is MGHRA and CDR2 is YSYEKL in the germline V gene. The CDR3 sequence is 18 residues long. CDR3 in DNA: TGCGCCAGCAGCCAAGGACTAGCGGGGGGGGAAAACACAGATACGCAGTATTTT. It is translated as CASSQGLAGGENTDTQYF.

This chain connects TRBV7-2 to TRBJ2-5; 10 bases line up with TRBD2. In germline, CDR1 is SGHTA, CDR2 FQGNSA. The CDR3 covers 15 residues. J lost 5 bases, V lost 6 bases, and 9 bases had no gene match. The chain's CDR3 is CASRLAGSPVETQYF. As DNA, the CDR3 is TGTGCCAGCAGACTAGCGGGGTCTCCAGTCGAGACCCAGTACTTC.

The chain combines TRBV12-5 with TRBJ2-1, with 12 bases that match TRBD2. Germline V gene data show CDR1 as LGHNT and CDR2 as FRNRAP. The V gene end was trimmed by 6 bases and the J gene end by 7 bases; junction bases not matched to a gene: 13. The length of the CDR3 is 17 residues. CDR3 nucleotides: TGTGCTAGTGGCCCTCCGGGACTAGCGGGTTTGTTAAATGAGCAGTTCTTC. It is translated as CASGPPGLAGLLNEQFF.

The chain has TRBV7-2 and TRBJ2-6, with D tentatively TRBD1 (6 bases). Germline CDR1 and CDR2: SGHTA and FQGNSA. V was trimmed by 6 bases and J by 3 bases, leaving 12 bases between them. The CDR3 covers 15 residues. CDR3 in amino acids: CASRNRVHGANVLTF. DNA for the CDR3: TGTGCCAGCAGGAACAGGGTCCATGGGGCCAACGTCCTGACTTTC.

This rearrangement joins TRBV19 to TRBJ2-3; 8 bases agree with TRBD1. The trim removed 5 bases at V and 3 bases at J, leaving 4 bases unmatched. The germline V gene has CDR1 LNHDA and CDR2 SQIVND (reference sequence). The CDR3 totals 14 residues. In nucleotides, the CDR3 is TGTGCCAGTAGTGCCCGACAGGGGACAGATACGCAGTATTTT. Translation: CASSARQGTDTQYF. Complete variable domain (other parts from reference TRBV19 and TRBJ2-3): DGGITQSPKYLFRKEGQNVTLSCEQNLNHDAMYWYRQDPGQGLRLIYYSQIVNDFQKGDIAEGYSVSREKKESFPLTVTSAQKNPTAFYLCASSARQGTDTQYFGPGTRLTVL.

This chain uses TRBV7-9 with TRBJ2-2; a possible D gene is TRBD1 (5 bases). The CDR3 totals 16 residues. The germline V and J ends were trimmed by 7 bases and 0 bases, with 15 bases remaining between them. The germline V gene encodes CDR1 SEHNR and CDR2 FQNEAQ (reference sequence). CDR3 bases: TGTGCCAGCACTTCCCCGACAGTCCCGAACACCGGGGAGCTGTTTTTT. It translates to CASTSPTVPNTGELFF.

The V and J genes are TRBV7-2 and TRBJ1-2; D remains ambiguous. The ends were cut back, 4 bases at V and 7 bases at J, with 19 bases in the middle. CDR1 SGHTA and CDR2 FQGNSA come from the germline V gene. This CDR3 comprises 15 residues. CDR3 sequence: CASSSENYLYGGYTF. DNA of the CDR3: TGTGCCAGCAGCTCCGAGAACTACCTTTATGGTGGCTACACCTTC.

This sequence joins TRBV11-2 and TRBJ2-7; possible D gene TRBD1, 5 bases. CDR3 length equals 13 residues. Germline assignment: CDR1 SGHAT and CDR2 FQNNGV. V shed 3 bases and J shed 3 bases, with 9 bases lying between them. In nucleotides, the CDR3 is TGTGCCAGCAGCTTTGTAGGGGACTACGAGCAGTACTTC. Its protein is CASSFVGDYEQYF. Supplemented by reference TRBV11-2 and TRBJ2-7, the full variable domain reads EAGVAQSPRYKIIEKRQSVAFWCNPISGHATLYWYQQILGQGPKLLIQFQNNGVVDDSQLPKDRFSAERLKGVDSTLKIQPAKLEDSAVYLCASSFVGDYEQYFGPGTRLTVT.

The chain couples TRBV19 to TRBJ1-4; the D gene is possibly TRBD1 (6 bases). Germline V CDR1 and CDR2: LNHDA, SQIVND (reference sequence). V dropped 6 bases and J dropped 3 bases, with 17 bases sitting between them. This CDR3 has 16 amino acids. CDR3 DNA: TGTGCCAGTAGAATCACTGACAGGTTGGCTAATGAAAAACTGTTTTTT. Amino acids: CASRITDRLANEKLFF.

The gene calls are TRBV28 and TRBJ2-7, with TRBD2 matching 12 bases. Per germline, CDR1 MDHEN and CDR2 SYDVKM. The CDR3 length is 18 residues. J lost 0 bases, V lost 7 bases, and 13 bases had no gene match. The CDR3 DNA is TGTGCCAGCACAGCCGGGACTAGCGGGTACATAAGCTCCTACGAGCAGTACTTC. It specifies CASTAGTSGYISSYEQYF.

The gene calls are TRBV28 and TRBJ2-1, with D maybe TRBD2 (6 bases). The germline CDR1 and CDR2 sequences are MDHEN and SYDVKM. V was cut by 7 bases and J by 3 bases, with 7 bases left in between. The CDR3 is 12 residues long. This CDR3 reads CASKEGYNEQFF. As DNA, the CDR3 is TGTGCCAGCAAGGAGGGCTACAATGAGCAGTTCTTC.

The chain joins TRBV5-1 to TRBJ1-1; no clear D. The germline V gene encodes CDR1 SGHRS and CDR2 YFSETQ. The V end lost 0 bases, the J end lost 0 bases, and 6 bases lay between the germline ends. The CDR3 totals 14 residues. The CDR3 nucleotides are TGCGCCAGCAGCTTGGCCCGAGTGAACACTGAAGCTTTCTTT. Translation gives CASSLARVNTEAFF.

CDR3 in amino acids: CASSQFSGQANYEQYF. CDR3 nucleotides: TGTGCCAGCAGCCAATTTTCGGGACAGGCGAACTACGAGCAGTACTTC. This chain connects TRBV14 to TRBJ2-5; 8 bases map to TRBD1. The DNA end is more similar to TRBJ2-7, so the J call may be wrong. This CDR3 is built from 16 residues. The germline V gene encodes CDR1 SGHDN and CDR2 FVKESK.

J is TRBJ2-7 and V is TRBV6-6, with no clear D. Germline CDR1 and CDR2: MNHNY and SVGAGI (reference sequence). V was shortened by 5 bases and J by 1 base, with 12 bases between the two germline ends. This CDR3 contains 14 residues. The CDR3 DNA sequence: TGTGCCAGCAGTCTTTCGACACCGTCCTACGAGCAGTACTTC. It translates to CASSLSTPSYEQYF.

This clone was picked up one time. The CDR3 protein is CASSVAQQGAGNTIYF. In DNA, the CDR3 is TGTGCCAGCAGCGTAGCTCAACAGGGTGCAGGAAACACCATATATTTT. The chain uses TRBV9 and TRBJ1-3; D might be TRBD1 (6 bases). V lost 0 bases to trimming and J lost 4 bases, with 14 bases between them. Germline V gene sequence: CDR1 SGDLS, CDR2 YYNGEE. The CDR3 has 16 residues.

The rearrangement links TRBV30 to TRBJ2-3; D is perhaps TRBD1 (5 bases). Germline V gene sequence: CDR1 GTSNPN, CDR2 SVGIG (reference sequence). V was pared by 1 base and J by 0 bases, with 5 bases between. The CDR3 is made up of 13 amino acids. CDR3: CAWSEGSTDTQYF. The CDR3 DNA is TGTGCCTGGAGTGAGGGGAGCACAGATACGCAGTATTTT.

Worth noting for this clone: The junction shows a germline mismatch at one end, possibly a read error. This chain connects TRBV7-9 to TRBJ1-2; 8 nucleotides line up with TRBD1. Germline CDR1 reads SEHNR; CDR2 reads FQNEAQ (reference sequence). CDR3 length: 18 amino acids. CDR3 DNA: TGTTCCAGCAGCTTAATCGTTGGAAGCCAGGGGGCCGTCTATGGCTACACCTTC. Translated: CSSSLIVGSQGAVYGYTF.